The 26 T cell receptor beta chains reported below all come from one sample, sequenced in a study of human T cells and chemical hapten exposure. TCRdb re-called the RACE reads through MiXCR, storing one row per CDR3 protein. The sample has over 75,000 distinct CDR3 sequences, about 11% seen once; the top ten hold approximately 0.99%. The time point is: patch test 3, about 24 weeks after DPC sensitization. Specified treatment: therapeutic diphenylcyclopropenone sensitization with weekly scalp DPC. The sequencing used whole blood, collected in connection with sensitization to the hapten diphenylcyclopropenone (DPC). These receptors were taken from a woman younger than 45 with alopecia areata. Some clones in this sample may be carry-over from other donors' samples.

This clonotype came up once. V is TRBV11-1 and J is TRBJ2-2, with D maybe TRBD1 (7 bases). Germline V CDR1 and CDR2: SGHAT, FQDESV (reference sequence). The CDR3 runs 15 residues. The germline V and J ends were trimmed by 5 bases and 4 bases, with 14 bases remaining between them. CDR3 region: CASSRGTVFTGELFF. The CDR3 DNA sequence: TGTGCCAGCAGCCGGGGGACAGTATTCACCGGGGAGCTGTTTTTT.

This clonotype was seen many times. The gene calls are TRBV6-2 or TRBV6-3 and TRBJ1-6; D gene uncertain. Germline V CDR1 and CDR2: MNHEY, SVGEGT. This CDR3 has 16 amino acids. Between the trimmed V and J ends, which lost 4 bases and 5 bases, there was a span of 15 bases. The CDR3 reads CASSSRETTNNSPLHF. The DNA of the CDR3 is TGTGCCAGCAGTTCGCGGGAGACCACTAATAATTCACCCCTCCACTTT.

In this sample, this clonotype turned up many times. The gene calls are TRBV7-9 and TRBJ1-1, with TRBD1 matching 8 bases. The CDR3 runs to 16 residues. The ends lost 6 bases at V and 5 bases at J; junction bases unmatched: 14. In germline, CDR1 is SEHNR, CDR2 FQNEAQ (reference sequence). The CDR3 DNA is TGTGCCAGCAGGGCTTTCGGACAGGGAGGATGGACTGAAGCTTTCTTT. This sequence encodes CASRAFGQGGWTEAFF.

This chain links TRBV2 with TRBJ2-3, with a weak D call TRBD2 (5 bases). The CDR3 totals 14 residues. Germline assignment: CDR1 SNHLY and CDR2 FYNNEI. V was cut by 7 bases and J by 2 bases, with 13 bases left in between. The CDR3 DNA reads TGTGCCAGCAAGTTTAGCGTGGCCACAGATACGCAGTATTTT. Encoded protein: CASKFSVATDTQYF.

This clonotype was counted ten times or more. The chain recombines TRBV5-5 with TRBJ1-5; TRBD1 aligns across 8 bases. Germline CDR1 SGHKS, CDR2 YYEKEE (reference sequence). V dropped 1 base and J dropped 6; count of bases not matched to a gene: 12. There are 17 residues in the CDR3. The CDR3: CASSLFDRTGIGQPQHF. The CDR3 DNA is TGTGCCAGCAGCTTGTTCGACCGGACAGGGATTGGTCAGCCCCAGCATTTT.

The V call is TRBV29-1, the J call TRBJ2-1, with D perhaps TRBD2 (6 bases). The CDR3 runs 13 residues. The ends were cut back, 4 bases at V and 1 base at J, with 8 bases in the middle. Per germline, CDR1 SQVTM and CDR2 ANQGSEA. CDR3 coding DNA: TGCAGCGTTGGGACTACATCCTACAATGAGCAGTTCTTC. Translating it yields CSVGTTSYNEQFF.

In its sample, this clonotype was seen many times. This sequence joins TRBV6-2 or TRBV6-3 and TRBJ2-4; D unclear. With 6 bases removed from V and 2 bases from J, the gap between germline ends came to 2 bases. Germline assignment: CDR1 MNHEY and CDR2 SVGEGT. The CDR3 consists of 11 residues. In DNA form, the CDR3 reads TGTGCCAGCAGCCCCAAAAACATTCAGTACTTC. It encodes CASSPKNIQYF.

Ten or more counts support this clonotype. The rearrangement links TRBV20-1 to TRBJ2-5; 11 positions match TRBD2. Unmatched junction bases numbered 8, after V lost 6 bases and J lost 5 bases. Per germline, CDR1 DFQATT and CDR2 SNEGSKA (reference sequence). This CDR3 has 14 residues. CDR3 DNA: TGCAGTGCCCAACTAGCGGGAGTACGGGAGACCCAGTACTTC. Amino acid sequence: CSAQLAGVRETQYF.

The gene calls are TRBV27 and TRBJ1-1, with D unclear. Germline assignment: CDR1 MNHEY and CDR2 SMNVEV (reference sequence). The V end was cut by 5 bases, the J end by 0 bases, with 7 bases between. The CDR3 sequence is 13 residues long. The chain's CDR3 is CASSTTLNTEAFF. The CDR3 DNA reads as TGTGCCAGCAGTACTACATTGAACACTGAAGCTTTCTTT.

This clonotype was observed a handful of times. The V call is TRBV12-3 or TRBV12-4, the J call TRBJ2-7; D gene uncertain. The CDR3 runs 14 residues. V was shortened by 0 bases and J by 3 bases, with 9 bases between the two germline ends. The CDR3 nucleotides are TGTGCCAGCAGTTTAGCCGGGCAGGACTACGAGCAGTACTTC. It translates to CASSLAGQDYEQYF.

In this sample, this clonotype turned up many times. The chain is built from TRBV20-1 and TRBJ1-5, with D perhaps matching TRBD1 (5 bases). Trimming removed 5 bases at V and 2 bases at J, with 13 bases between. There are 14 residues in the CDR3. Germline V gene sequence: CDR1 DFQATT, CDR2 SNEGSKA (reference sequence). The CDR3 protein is CSASSGGGNQPQHF. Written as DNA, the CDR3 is TGCAGTGCTTCATCCGGAGGGGGCAATCAGCCCCAGCATTTT.

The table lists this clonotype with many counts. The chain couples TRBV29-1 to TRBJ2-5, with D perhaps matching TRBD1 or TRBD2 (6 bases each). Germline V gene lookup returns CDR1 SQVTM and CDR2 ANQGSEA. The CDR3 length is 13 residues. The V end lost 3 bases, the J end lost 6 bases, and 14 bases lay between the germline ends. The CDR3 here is CSVENGGAKTQYF. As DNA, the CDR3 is TGCAGCGTTGAGAACGGGGGCGCGAAGACCCAGTACTTC.

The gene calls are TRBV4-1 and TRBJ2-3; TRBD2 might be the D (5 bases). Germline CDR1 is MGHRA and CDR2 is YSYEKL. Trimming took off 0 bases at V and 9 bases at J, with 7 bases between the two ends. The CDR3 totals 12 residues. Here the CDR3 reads CASSQEAGTQYF. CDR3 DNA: TGCGCCAGCAGCCAAGAGGCGGGCACGCAGTATTTT.

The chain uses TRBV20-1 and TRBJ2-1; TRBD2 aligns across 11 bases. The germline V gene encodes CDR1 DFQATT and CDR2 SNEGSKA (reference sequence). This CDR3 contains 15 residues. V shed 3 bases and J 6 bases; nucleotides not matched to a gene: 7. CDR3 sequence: CSASAGTSGSNEQFF. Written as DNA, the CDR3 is TGCAGTGCTAGTGCCGGGACTAGCGGAAGCAATGAGCAGTTCTTC.

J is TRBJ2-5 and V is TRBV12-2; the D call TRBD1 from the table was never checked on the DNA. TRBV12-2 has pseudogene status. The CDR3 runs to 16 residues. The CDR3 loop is CASRLAGTGGGETQYF. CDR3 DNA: TGTGCAAGTCGCTTGGCCGGGACAGGGGGCGGCGAGACCCAGTACTTC.

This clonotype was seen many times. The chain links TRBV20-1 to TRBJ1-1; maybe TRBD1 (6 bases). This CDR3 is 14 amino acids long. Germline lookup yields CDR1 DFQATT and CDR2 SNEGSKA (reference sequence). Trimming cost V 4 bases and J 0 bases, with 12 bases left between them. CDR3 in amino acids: CSATTGTLNTEAFF. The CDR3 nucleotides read TGCAGTGCTACCACCGGGACACTGAACACTGAAGCTTTCTTT.

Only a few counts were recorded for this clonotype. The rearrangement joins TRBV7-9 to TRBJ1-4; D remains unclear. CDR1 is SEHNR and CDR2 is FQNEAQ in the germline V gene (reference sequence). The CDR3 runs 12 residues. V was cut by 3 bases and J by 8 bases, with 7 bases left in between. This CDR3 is CASSFVDEKLFF. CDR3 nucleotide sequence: TGTGCCAGCAGCTTCGTGGACGAAAAACTGTTTTTT.

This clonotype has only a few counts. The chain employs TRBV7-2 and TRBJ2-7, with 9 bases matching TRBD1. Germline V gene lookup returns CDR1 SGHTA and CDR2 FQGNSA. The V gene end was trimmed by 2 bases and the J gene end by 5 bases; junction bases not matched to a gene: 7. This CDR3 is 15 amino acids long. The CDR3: CASSLTGTGYDEQYF. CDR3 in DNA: TGTGCCAGCAGCTTAACCGGGACAGGGTACGACGAGCAGTACTTC.

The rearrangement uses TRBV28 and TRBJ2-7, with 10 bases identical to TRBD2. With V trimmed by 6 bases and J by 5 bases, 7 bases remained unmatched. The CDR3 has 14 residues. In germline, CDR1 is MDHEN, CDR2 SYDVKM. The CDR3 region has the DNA TGTGCCAGCAGCACCGGGACTAGCGTCAACGAGCAGTACTTC. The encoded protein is CASSTGTSVNEQYF.

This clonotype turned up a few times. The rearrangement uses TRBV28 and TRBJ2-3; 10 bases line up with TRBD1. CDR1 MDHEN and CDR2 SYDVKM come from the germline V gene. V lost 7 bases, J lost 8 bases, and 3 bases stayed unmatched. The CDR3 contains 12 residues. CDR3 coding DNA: TGTGCCAGCACTGGACAGGGGGGTACGCAGTATTTT. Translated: CASTGQGGTQYF. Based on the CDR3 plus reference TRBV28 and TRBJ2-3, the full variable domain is DVKVTQSSRYLVKRTGEKVFLECVQDMDHENMFWYRQDPGLGLRLIYFSYDVKMKEKGDIPEGYSVSREKKERFSLILESASTNQTSMYLCASTGQGGTQYFGPGTRLTVL.

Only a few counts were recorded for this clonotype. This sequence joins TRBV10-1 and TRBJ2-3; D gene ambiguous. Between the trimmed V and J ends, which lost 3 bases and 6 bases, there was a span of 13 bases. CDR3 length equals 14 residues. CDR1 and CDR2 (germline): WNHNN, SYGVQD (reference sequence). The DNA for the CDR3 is TGCGCCAGCAGTGAAAGGCCTGGGGTGGATACGCAGTATTTT. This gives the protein CASSERPGVDTQYF.

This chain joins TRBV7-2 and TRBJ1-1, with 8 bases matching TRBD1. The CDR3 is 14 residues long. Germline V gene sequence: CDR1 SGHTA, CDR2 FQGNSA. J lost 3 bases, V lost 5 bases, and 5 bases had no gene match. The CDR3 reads CASSQRTGHTEAFF. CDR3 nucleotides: TGTGCCAGCAGCCAACGGACAGGGCACACTGAAGCTTTCTTT.

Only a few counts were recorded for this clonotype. This CDR3 reads CASSSPLAEQYF. CDR3 DNA sequence: TGTGCCAGCAGCTCCCCCCTCGCGGAGCAGTACTTC. This chain joins TRBV5-4 and TRBJ2-7; no definite D call. Between the trimmed V and J ends, which lost 3 bases and 7 bases, there was a span of 11 bases. Germline loops: CDR1 SGHNT, CDR2 YYREEE (reference sequence). This CDR3 has 12 residues.

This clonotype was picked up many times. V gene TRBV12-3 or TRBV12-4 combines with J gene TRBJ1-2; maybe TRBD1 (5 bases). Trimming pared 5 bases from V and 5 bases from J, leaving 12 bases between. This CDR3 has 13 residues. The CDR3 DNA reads TGTGCCAGCAGTCCGGGGACCGAGTATGGCTACACCTTC. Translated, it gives CASSPGTEYGYTF.

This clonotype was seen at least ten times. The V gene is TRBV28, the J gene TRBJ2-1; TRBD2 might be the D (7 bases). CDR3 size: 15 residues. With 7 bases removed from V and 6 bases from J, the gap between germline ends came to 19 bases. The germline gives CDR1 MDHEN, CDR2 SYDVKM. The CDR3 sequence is CASNTRGGSPNEQFF. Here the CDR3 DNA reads TGTGCCAGCAACACAAGGGGGGGTTCCCCCAATGAGCAGTTCTTC.

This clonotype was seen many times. CDR3 region: CASSPIRGNQPQHF. CDR3 coding DNA: TGTGCCAGCAGCCCCATCAGGGGTAATCAGCCCCAGCATTTT. The rearrangement uses TRBV28 and TRBJ1-5, with D perhaps matching TRBD1 (6 bases). Germline values: CDR1 MDHEN, CDR2 SYDVKM. The CDR3 is 14 residues long. Trimming took off 6 bases at V and 4 bases at J, with 13 bases between the two ends.